This T cell receptor (beta chain) was documented in a study of blood T cell repertoires in COVID-19. Study summary: Whether acute or convalescent, the COVID-19 samples came from the United States, Italy and Spain. The analysed material was cDNA or gDNA that came from T cells, B-cell-depleted T cells, or PBMCs.

In the authors' workflow: It was from reference gene primer amplification that nucleated cell counts were estimated. The protocol was immunoSEQ multiplex PCR, while the TCRdb copy is restricted to in-frame clones and leaves out a portion. V and J calls plus clone size are reproduced from that table; the DNA served to infer D and trimming. The repertoire consists of 50,000 to 60,000 clones, with roughly 86% occurring once and the leading ten covering around 7.7%. Germline V CDR1 and CDR2: MNHEY, SVGAGI. The germline V and J ends were trimmed by 2 bases and 2 bases, with 9 bases remaining between them. This CDR3 has 14 amino acids.

The receptor was derived from a human donor with active COVID-19. The donor label of this sample is uncertain. The chain has TRBV6-5 and TRBJ2-5; TRBD2 might be the D (6 bases). Sequencing was performed on peripheral blood. The CDR3 DNA is TGTGCCAGCAGTTACATGCGGGGTCAAGAGACCCAGTACTTC. Protein sequence: CASSYMRGQETQYF.